This entry features one TCR beta chain sequence. This clone's antigen is unknown. No base quality information exists; no much larger clone differs at one position. CDR1 LGHDT and CDR2 YNNKEL were looked up in the germline V gene (reference sequence). The CDR3 goes from the cysteine to the phenylalanine over 14 residues. CDR3 DNA only is kept here, 42 bases in frame from base 1. Relative to germline, V is 1 base shorter and J is 6 bases shorter, with 7 bases between their ends. In Seattle, one collaborating source enrolled patients while the infection was active and tracked those patients longitudinally over the course of disease. Collaborating institutions collected whole blood in K2EDTA tubes following their own protocols. For TCRbeta analysis, collaborator samples were shipped as frozen whole blood, as isolated PBMCs, or as DNA extracted from either sample type. TCRbeta CDR3 regions were amplified from genomic DNA by means of the immunoSEQ Assay, a bias-controlled multiplex PCR. In the authors' own workflow: The number of nucleated cells in each sample was estimated from the amplification of reference gene primers within the assay. Sequence reads were collapsed and filtered to measure the absolute abundance of every unique TCRbeta CDR3 rearrangement. For each sample, productive Simpson clonality was calculated as the square root of Simpson's diversity index over productive rearrangements. TCRdb retrieved this table from immuneACCESS and kept in-frame rearrangements only. Not all clones are present; in checked studies, unresolved V genes account for under half, and no reason is known for the remainder. V and J calls and clone size are those listed in that table; D and trimming were worked out from the DNA. Recorded for this sample are approximately 170,000 clones; approximately 85% of them occurred a single time. The ten largest clones represent 2.5% to 3% of the sample.

The data originate from a study of blood T cell repertoires in COVID-19 (dated by TCRdb to about 2020). About the full investigation: Collaborator samples came from the United States, Italy and Spain and covered acute and convalescent phases of COVID-19. The samples were drawn from the first 160 participants of the ongoing ImmuneRACE study and from 1,200 or so subjects provided by 6 global collaborators. A de-identified subject ID, COVID-19 status, age in years and sex were almost always included in the sample metadata. Subjects who had been exposed to COVID-19, were actively infected with it, or had recovered from it provided the deeply sampled blood TCRbeta repertoires that made up the dataset. Where available, HLA class I and class II types were obtained from metadata supplied by the sample provider rather than from assay-based typing. The material from the prospective study consisted of cDNA or gDNA derived from T cells, B-cell-depleted T cells, or PBMCs. The repertoires were released in a freely available public database intended as a resource for research on the immune response to SARS-CoV-2.

The full study reports these points: Clinical and demographic metadata were provided uncurated, with the amount varying by source and participant.

The receptor chain draws on TRBV3-1 (or the pseudogene TRBV3-2) and TRBJ1-6, with no D gene named confidently. The sequence derives from a woman aged 80 or over with COVID-19, enrolled during active disease. The material sequenced was peripheral blood. The CDR3 sequence is CASSQVFGNSPLHF. Read as DNA, the sequence is TGTGCCAGCAGCCAAGTTTTCGGTAATTCACCCCTCCACTTT.